The 17 T cell receptor beta chains presented below share a single source sample, sequenced in a study of blood T cell repertoires in COVID-19. Assay: immunoSEQ multiplex PCR; the TCRdb copy retains only in-frame clones and omits some. The repertoire includes 110,000 to 150,000 clones, roughly 89% of them detected once, and approximately 4.3% sits in the top ten. The sample was PBMCs or T cells enriched from blood (not recorded which). All receptors derive from a man aged 50-59 years who had recovered from COVID-19.

This clone was detected only a few times. CDR3 coding DNA: TGTGCCAGCGGGACTAGCGGGAGCACAGATACGCAGTATTTT. Encoded protein: CASGTSGSTDTQYF. This chain connects TRBV2 to TRBJ2-3, with 12 bases identical to TRBD2. Germline V gives CDR1 SNHLY, CDR2 FYNNEI. J gave up 0 bases and V 8 bases, and 0 bases lay outside the gene matches. The CDR3 is made up of 14 amino acids. Using reference TRBV2 and TRBJ2-3 for the parts outside the CDR3, the full variable domain is EPEVTQTPSHQVTQMGQEVILRCVPISNHLYFYWYRQILGQKVEFLVSFYNNEISEKSEIFDDQFSVERPDGSNFTLKIRSTKLEDSAMYFCASGTSGSTDTQYFGPGTRLTVL.

The gene calls are TRBV24-1 and TRBJ2-3; 16 positions match TRBD2. The CDR3 spans 16 residues. CDR1 and CDR2 (germline): KGHDR, SFDVKD. J gave up 1 base and V 7 bases, and 1 base lay outside the gene matches. DNA for the CDR3: TGTGCCACCAGCGGGACTAGCGGGAGGGGCACAGATACGCAGTATTTT. It yields the protein CATSGTSGRGTDTQYF.

The J gene is TRBJ1-1, the V gene TRBV5-1, with D unresolved. This CDR3 is built from 16 residues. Germline CDR1 SGHRS, CDR2 YFSETQ. Trimming removed 0 bases at V and 3 bases at J, with 15 bases between. The CDR3 DNA sequence: TGCGCCAGCAGCTTGGGAGCCGGCCCTCGGGACACTGAAGCTTTCTTT. Encoded protein: CASSLGAGPRDTEAFF.

The V gene is TRBV6-5, the J gene TRBJ1-1, with 7 bases identical to TRBD1. The germline V gene has CDR1 MNHEY and CDR2 SVGAGI. With 1 base clipped from V and 3 bases from J, the junction kept 8 bases outside the gene matches. The CDR3 totals 16 residues. The CDR3 bases are TGTGCCAGCAGTTACTTGACGACAGGGCTGGACACTGAAGCTTTCTTT. It translates to CASSYLTTGLDTEAFF.

The rearrangement joins TRBV9 to TRBJ2-7; 7 bases are a match to TRBD2. The CDR3 totals 13 residues. Looked up from germline, CDR1 is SGDLS and CDR2 is YYNGEE. The V segment lost 7 bases and the J segment 3 bases; nucleotides outside the gene matches: 7. Written as DNA, the CDR3 is TGTGCCAGCGGGCGAGCGGGGAACTACGAGCAGTACTTC. Its protein product is CASGRAGNYEQYF.

The chain uses TRBV24-1 and TRBJ1-1; 9 positions agree with TRBD1. CDR1 is KGHDR and CDR2 is SFDVKD in the germline V gene. V was pared by 9 bases and J by 4 bases, with 5 bases of the junction left unmatched. The CDR3 has 13 residues. This chain's CDR3 is CATRGQGTTEAFF. The CDR3, as DNA: TGTGCCACCCGCGGACAGGGGACCACTGAAGCTTTCTTT.

The V gene is TRBV7-2, the J gene TRBJ2-1, with 7 bases that match TRBD1. Germline values: CDR1 SGHTA, CDR2 FQGNSA. The CDR3 spans 15 residues. V gave up 5 bases and J gave up 1 base; unmatched junction bases: 5. CDR3 DNA: TGTGCCAGCAGCCAACAGGGGTGGTCCTACAATGAGCAGTTCTTC. Translating gives CASSQQGWSYNEQFF.

V is TRBV18 and J is TRBJ1-5, with a weak D call TRBD1 (6 bases). The germline V and J ends were trimmed by 4 bases and 5 bases, with 9 bases remaining between them. The CDR3 runs to 13 residues. CDR1 is KGHSH and CDR2 is LQKENI in the germline V gene. The CDR3 sequence: CASSQAGDQPQHF. As DNA, the CDR3 is TGTGCCAGCTCACAGGCAGGGGATCAGCCCCAGCATTTT.

The chain employs TRBV11-2 and TRBJ1-6; 7 bases align to TRBD1. Per germline, CDR1 SGHAT and CDR2 FQNNGV. The CDR3 sequence is 16 residues long. J was trimmed by 10 bases and V by 5 bases; bases with no gene match: 14. CDR3 amino acids: CASSQLTGAFGSPLHF. The DNA for the CDR3 is TGTGCCAGCAGCCAACTCACAGGGGCGTTCGGGTCACCCCTCCACTTT. Full variable domain (rest looked up from reference TRBV11-2 and TRBJ1-6): EAGVAQSPRYKIIEKRQSVAFWCNPISGHATLYWYQQILGQGPKLLIQFQNNGVVDDSQLPKDRFSAERLKGVDSTLKIQPAKLEDSAVYLCASSQLTGAFGSPLHFGNGTRLTVT.

V gene TRBV4-1 combines with J gene TRBJ1-1, with 9 nucleotides matching TRBD1. The CDR3 length is 18 residues. V gave up 2 bases and J gave up 3 bases; unmatched junction bases: 13. CDR1 and CDR2 from the germline V gene are MGHRA and YSYEKL. This CDR3 reads CASSQKPGQGTGDTEAFF. As DNA, the CDR3 is TGCGCCAGCAGCCAAAAACCGGGACAGGGAACCGGAGACACTGAAGCTTTCTTT.

The rearrangement links TRBV30 to TRBJ2-1, with D perhaps TRBD2 (6 bases). V shed 5 bases and J shed 0 bases, with 14 bases lying between them. Germline CDR1 GTSNPN, CDR2 SVGIG (reference sequence). The CDR3 spans 15 residues. CDR3 nucleotides: TGTGCCTGGGGGCCGGGACTCAGCTCCTACAATGAGCAGTTCTTC. Translated: CAWGPGLSSYNEQFF.

The chain couples TRBV9 to TRBJ2-3; the match to TRBD2 covers 13 bases. CDR1 is SGDLS, CDR2 YYNGEE, per germline. The CDR3 runs 19 residues. J was trimmed by 0 bases and V by 0 bases; bases with no gene match: 7. The CDR3 region is CASSVVGRTSGSSTDTQYF. The CDR3 region has the DNA TGTGCCAGCAGCGTAGTTGGGAGGACTAGCGGGAGTAGCACAGATACGCAGTATTTT.

The V call is TRBV5-4, the J call TRBJ2-2; TRBD2 agrees at 9 bases. V lost 5 bases, J lost 1 base, and 6 bases stayed unmatched. The V gene's germline CDR1 is SGHNT and CDR2 YYREEE (reference sequence). This CDR3 has 16 residues. The CDR3 nucleotides are TGTGCCAGCAGTTATCAGACTAGCGGGAACACCGGGGAGCTGTTTTTT. Translation gives CASSYQTSGNTGELFF.

The chain recombines TRBV5-1 with TRBJ1-5; TRBD1 agrees at 8 bases. The CDR3 consists of 14 residues. With V trimmed by 2 bases and J by 5 bases, 3 bases remained unmatched. Germline loops: CDR1 SGHRS, CDR2 YFSETQ. The CDR3 nucleotides are TGCGCCAGCAGCTTTTCAGGGGGCGATCAGCCCCAGCATTTT. Translation: CASSFSGGDQPQHF.

The chain is built from TRBV7-2 and TRBJ1-5, with 7 nucleotides matching TRBD1. The CDR3 extends over 15 amino acids. Germline assignment: CDR1 SGHTA and CDR2 FQGNSA. J lost 0 bases, V lost 3 bases, and 2 bases had no gene match. The DNA for the CDR3 is TGTGCCAGCAGCTTTGACAGGGCTAGCAATCAGCCCCAGCATTTT. This encodes CASSFDRASNQPQHF.

The chain has TRBV28 and TRBJ2-2, with D tentatively TRBD2 (6 bases). Germline V gives CDR1 MDHEN, CDR2 SYDVKM. This CDR3 has 14 residues. V lost 3 bases and J 6 bases, leaving 11 bases between the germline ends. The CDR3 loop is CASSLGGAPGELFF. CDR3 DNA sequence: TGTGCCAGCAGTTTGGGGGGTGCCCCCGGGGAGCTGTTTTTT.

The chain joins TRBV23-1 to TRBJ2-5; 7 positions match TRBD2. Being an ORF, TRBV23-1 has a function that is uncertain. This CDR3 is built from 18 residues. After removal of 0 bases from V and 5 bases from J, the junction contained 15 bases not matched to a gene. CDR3 protein: CASSQSQGGAGVGETQYF. CDR3 in DNA: TGCGCCAGCAGTCAATCTCAAGGAGGGGCGGGAGTGGGGGAGACCCAGTACTTC.